Below, 13 T cell receptor beta chains from the same sample are listed, as sequenced in a study of T cells in women clearing cervical HPV infection. Generated by immunoSEQ multiplex PCR, the TCRdb table keeps only in-frame clones and is missing some. This listing includes around 46,000 clones. The sample comprised blood buffy coat. The source of these receptors is a woman aged 18 to 75 with a cervical HPV16 infection that either progressed to CIN3+ or cleared (not recorded which).

Points on this clone: The CDR3 extends 3 residues past the end of the read, so its final part is completed from the germline J gene. The chain couples TRBV7-2 to TRBJ2-3; 7 bases align to TRBD2. This CDR3 comprises 14 residues. CDR1 is SGHTA and CDR2 is FQGNSA in the germline V gene. With 5 bases clipped from V and 2 bases from J, the junction kept 4 bases outside the gene matches. The CDR3 loop reads CASSPGLDTDTQYF. The CDR3 bases that were read are TGTGCCAGCAGCCCCGGACTAGACACAGATACG.

Turning to this clone: The sequence runs out 3 residues before the end of the CDR3; the remainder is reconstructed from the germline J gene. The rearrangement joins TRBV20-1 to TRBJ2-1, with TRBD1 identical over 7 bases. The CDR3 has 16 amino acids. V lost 6 bases, J lost 6 bases, and 17 bases stayed unmatched. Germline V gives CDR1 DFQATT, CDR2 SNEGSKA (reference sequence). The CDR3 bases that were read are TGCAGTGCCCTCCGCCAGACCGGGACAGCTGGCAATGAG. It is translated as CSALRQTGTAGNE. Given in full, the CDR3 is CSALRQTGTAGNEQFF.

Note on this clone: The germline gene is not matched at one end of the junction; a read error may be the cause. The CDR3 end falls 3 residues outside the read, so it is completed with the germline J gene. Other DNA sequences in this specimen translate into the identical CDR3. The J gene is TRBJ1-3, the V gene TRBV7-2, with TRBD1 identical over 7 bases. Germline CDR1 SGHTA, CDR2 FQGNSA. There are 13 residues in the CDR3. The part of the CDR3 DNA that was read is TGTGCCAGCAGCACCCGACAGGGAAACACG. Translating gives CASSTRQGNT. The whole CDR3 sequence is CASSTRQGNTIYF. The whole variable domain, remainder taken from reference TRBV7-2 and TRBJ1-3, is GAGVSQSPSNKVTEKGKDVELRCDPISGHTALYWYRQSLGQGLEFLIYFQGNSAPDKSGLPSDRFSAERTGGSVSTLTIQRTQQEDSAVYLCASSTRQGNTIYFGEGSWLTVV.

To note about this clone: Coverage ceases 3 residues before the CDR3 finishes, and the germline J gene fills in the end. The chain combines TRBV5-1 with TRBJ2-1; the D gene is possibly TRBD1 (5 bases). The germline gives CDR1 SGHRS, CDR2 YFSETQ. Trimming took 7 bases from V and 5 from J, leaving 19 bases between them. The CDR3 is 15 amino acids. The CDR3 bases that were read are TGCGCCAGCCGGAATGACGAGACAGTTCACAATGAG. Residues: CASRNDETVHNE. The full CDR3 is CASRNDETVHNEQFF.

Remarks on this clone: The sequence runs out 3 residues before the end of the CDR3; the remainder is reconstructed from the germline J gene. The chain has TRBV19 and TRBJ2-3; the D call may be TRBD1 or TRBD2 (5 bases each). Germline lookup yields CDR1 LNHDA and CDR2 SQIVND (reference sequence). V was trimmed by 5 bases and J by 3 bases, leaving 12 bases between them. This CDR3 is 14 amino acids long. Incomplete CDR3 DNA: TGTGCCAGTAGTCAGGGAGTGAGTACAGATACG. It is translated as CASSQGVSTDT. The complete CDR3 reads CASSQGVSTDTQYF. Variable domain in full (rest from reference TRBV19 and TRBJ2-3): DGGITQSPKYLFRKEGQNVTLSCEQNLNHDAMYWYRQDPGQGLRLIYYSQIVNDFQKGDIAEGYSVSREKKESFPLTVTSAQKNPTAFYLCASSQGVSTDTQYFGPGTRLTVL.

With regard to this clone: The sequenced fragment ends 3 residues before the CDR3 boundary, so the rest is inferred from the germline J gene. The chain combines TRBV7-2 with TRBJ2-7; 10 bases line up with TRBD1. Germline CDR1 and CDR2: SGHTA and FQGNSA. This CDR3 has 14 residues. V was clipped by 3 bases and J by 3 bases; unmatched bases: 2. The CDR3 loop reads CASSLGQGYYEQYF. Partial CDR3 DNA: TGTGCCAGCAGCTTGGGACAGGGGTACTACGAG.

With regard to this clone: With the read ending 3 residues before the CDR3 end, the germline J gene is used to fill in that end. J is TRBJ2-3 and V is TRBV29-1, with D possibly being TRBD2 (6 bases). This CDR3 has 13 residues. Germline V gives CDR1 SQVTM, CDR2 ANQGSEA. With 2 bases removed from V and 5 bases from J, the gap between germline ends came to 11 bases. Partial CDR3 DNA: TGCAGCGTTGAACAGGAAGCGGGAGATACG. Protein product: CSVEQEAGDT. The whole CDR3 reads CSVEQEAGDTQYF.

Worth noting for this clone: The CDR3 end is not reached by the read, which stops 3 residues before it; the germline J gene fills it in. This chain links TRBV13 with TRBJ2-7; 7 nucleotides match TRBD2. Germline V gene sequence: CDR1 PRHDT, CDR2 FYEKMQ (reference sequence). The CDR3 consists of 15 residues. The V gene end was trimmed by 4 bases and the J gene end by 2 bases; junction bases not matched to a gene: 8. CDR3 in amino acids: CASSWGSRGAYEQYF. Incomplete CDR3 DNA: TGTGCCAGCAGCTGGGGCAGTCGGGGGGCCTACGAG.

Notes on this clone: Read data end 3 residues before the CDR3 end; the end is taken from the germline J gene. This sequence joins TRBV20-1 and TRBJ1-1; D might be TRBD1 (6 bases). This CDR3 contains 12 residues. Germline V CDR1 and CDR2: DFQATT, SNEGSKA (reference sequence). The CDR3 DNA, read in part, is TGCAGTGCTAGCGGGGACAATGGAGGA. This sequence encodes CSASGDNGG. The CDR3 as a whole reads CSASGDNGGAFF.

With regard to this clone: The read terminates 3 residues before the CDR3 end, so the remaining end is supplied by the germline J gene. This rearrangement joins TRBV7-9 to TRBJ2-2; TRBD2 is a possible D gene (5 bases). Per the germline V gene, CDR1 is SEHNR and CDR2 is FQNEAQ (reference sequence). This CDR3 is built from 14 residues. CDR3 bases read: TGTGCCAGCAGCCCCGGAGGACTTAATTCACCG. It encodes CASSPGGLNSP. The full CDR3 protein is CASSPGGLNSPLFF.

Remarks on this clone: Read sequence stops 3 residues before the CDR3 end, and the germline J gene provides the missing end. The rearrangement joins TRBV20-1 to TRBJ2-4; D is perhaps TRBD1 (5 bases). V lost 4 bases and J lost 2, with 9 bases in between. The V gene's germline CDR1 is DFQATT and CDR2 SNEGSKA (reference sequence). This CDR3 has 13 amino acids. Partial CDR3 DNA: TGCAGTGCTACCGCAGGGACCAAAAACATT. The encoded protein is CSATAGTKNI. The CDR3, in full, reads CSATAGTKNIQYF.

On this clone: The sequenced fragment ends 3 residues before the CDR3 boundary, so the rest is inferred from the germline J gene. The V call is TRBV30, the J call TRBJ2-1, with TRBD1 identical over 8 bases. The length of the CDR3 is 13 residues. V shed 7 bases and J 9 bases; nucleotides not matched to a gene: 11. Germline CDR1 is GTSNPN and CDR2 is SVGIG (reference sequence). CDR3 bases read: TGTGCCTTTACCCAGGGGGCATCGTTTGAG. It yields the protein CAFTQGASFE. The complete CDR3 sequence is CAFTQGASFEQFF.

Turning to this clone: The read is 3 residues too short to cover the CDR3 end, so that end is filled in from the germline J gene. V and J are TRBV6-1 and TRBJ1-6, with TRBD1 identical over 7 bases. The CDR3 extends over 15 amino acids. Germline CDR1 is MNHNS and CDR2 is SASEGT. V shed 1 base and J 9 bases; nucleotides not matched to a gene: 6. The chain's CDR3 is CASSEGQGGISPLHF. The covered CDR3 bases are TGTGCCAGCAGTGAAGGACAGGGCGGGATTTCACCC.